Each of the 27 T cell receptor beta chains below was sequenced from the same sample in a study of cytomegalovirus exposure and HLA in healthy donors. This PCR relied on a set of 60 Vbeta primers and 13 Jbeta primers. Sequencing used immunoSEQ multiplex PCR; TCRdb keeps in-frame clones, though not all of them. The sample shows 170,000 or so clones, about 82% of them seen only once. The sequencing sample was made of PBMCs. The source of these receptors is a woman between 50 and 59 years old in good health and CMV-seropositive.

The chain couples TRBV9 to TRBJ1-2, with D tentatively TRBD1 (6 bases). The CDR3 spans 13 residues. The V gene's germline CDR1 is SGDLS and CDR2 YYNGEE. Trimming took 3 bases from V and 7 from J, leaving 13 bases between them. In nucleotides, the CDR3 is TGTGCCAGCAGCGGAAACAGGGTCAGTGGCTACACCTTC. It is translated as CASSGNRVSGYTF.

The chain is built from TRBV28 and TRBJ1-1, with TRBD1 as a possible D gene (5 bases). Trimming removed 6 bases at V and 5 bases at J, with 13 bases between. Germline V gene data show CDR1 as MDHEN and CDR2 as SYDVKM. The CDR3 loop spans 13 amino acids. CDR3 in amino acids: CASRITGGTEAFF. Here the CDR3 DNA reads TGTGCCAGCAGGATAACGGGGGGAACTGAAGCTTTCTTT.

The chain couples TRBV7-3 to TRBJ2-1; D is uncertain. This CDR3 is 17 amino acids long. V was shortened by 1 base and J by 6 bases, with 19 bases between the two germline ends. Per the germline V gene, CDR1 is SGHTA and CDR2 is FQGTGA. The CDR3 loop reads CASSLKPRDPGVNEQFF. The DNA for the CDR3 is TGTGCCAGCAGCTTAAAGCCCCGCGACCCCGGAGTCAATGAGCAGTTCTTC.

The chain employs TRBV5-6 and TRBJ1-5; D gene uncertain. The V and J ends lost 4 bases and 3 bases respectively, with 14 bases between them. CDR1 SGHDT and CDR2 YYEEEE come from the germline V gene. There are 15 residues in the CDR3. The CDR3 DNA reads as TGTGCCAGCAGCAACCGCGCGGGATACAATCAGCCCCAGCATTTT. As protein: CASSNRAGYNQPQHF. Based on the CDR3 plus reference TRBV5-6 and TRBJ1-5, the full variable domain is DAGVTQSPTHLIKTRGQQVTLRCSPKSGHDTVSWYQQALGQGPQFIFQYYEEEERQRGNFPDRFSGHQFPNYSSELNVNALLLGDSALYLCASSNRAGYNQPQHFGDGTRLSIL.

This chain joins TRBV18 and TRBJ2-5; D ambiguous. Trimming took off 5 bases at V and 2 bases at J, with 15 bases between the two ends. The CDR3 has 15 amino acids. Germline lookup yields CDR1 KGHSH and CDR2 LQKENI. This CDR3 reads CASSVDPGRQETQYF. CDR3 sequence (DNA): TGTGCCAGCTCAGTTGACCCCGGCAGGCAAGAGACCCAGTACTTC.

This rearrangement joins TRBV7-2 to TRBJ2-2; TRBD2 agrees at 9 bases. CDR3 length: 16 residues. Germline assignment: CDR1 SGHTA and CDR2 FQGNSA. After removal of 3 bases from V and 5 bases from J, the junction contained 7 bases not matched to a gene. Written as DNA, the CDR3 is TGTGCCAGCAGCTTCGGCGGGAGGGCGAGGACCGGGGAGCTGTTTTTT. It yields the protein CASSFGGRARTGELFF.

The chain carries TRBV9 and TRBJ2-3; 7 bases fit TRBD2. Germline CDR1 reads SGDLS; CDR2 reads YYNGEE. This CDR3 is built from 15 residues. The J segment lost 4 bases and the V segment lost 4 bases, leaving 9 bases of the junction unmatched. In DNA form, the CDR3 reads TGTGCCAGCAGCCTGATGGCGGGAGAACCAGATACGCAGTATTTT. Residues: CASSLMAGEPDTQYF.

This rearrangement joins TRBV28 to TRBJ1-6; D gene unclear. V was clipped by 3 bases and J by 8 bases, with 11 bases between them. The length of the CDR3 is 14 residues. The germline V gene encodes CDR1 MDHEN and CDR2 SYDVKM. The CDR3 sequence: CASSFRGLDSPLHF. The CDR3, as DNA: TGTGCCAGCAGTTTTAGAGGGTTGGATTCACCCCTCCACTTT.

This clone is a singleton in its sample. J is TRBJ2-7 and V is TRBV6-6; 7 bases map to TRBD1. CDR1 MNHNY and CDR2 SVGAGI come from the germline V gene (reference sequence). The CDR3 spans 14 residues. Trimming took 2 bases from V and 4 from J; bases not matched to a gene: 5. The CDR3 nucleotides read TGTGCCAGCAGTTACACTGAACAGGGGTACGAGCAGTACTTC. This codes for CASSYTEQGYEQYF.

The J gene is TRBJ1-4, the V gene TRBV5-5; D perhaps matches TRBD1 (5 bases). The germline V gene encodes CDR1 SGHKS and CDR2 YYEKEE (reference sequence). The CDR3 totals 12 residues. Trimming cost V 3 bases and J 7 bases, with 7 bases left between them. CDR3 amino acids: CASSSGFEKLFF. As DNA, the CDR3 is TGTGCCAGCAGCTCAGGGTTTGAAAAACTGTTTTTT.

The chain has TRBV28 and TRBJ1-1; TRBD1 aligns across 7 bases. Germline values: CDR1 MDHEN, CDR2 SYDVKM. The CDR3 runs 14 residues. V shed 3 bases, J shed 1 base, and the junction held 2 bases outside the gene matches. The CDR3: CASSLGQWNTEAFF. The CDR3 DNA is TGTGCCAGCAGTTTGGGACAGTGGAACACTGAAGCTTTCTTT.

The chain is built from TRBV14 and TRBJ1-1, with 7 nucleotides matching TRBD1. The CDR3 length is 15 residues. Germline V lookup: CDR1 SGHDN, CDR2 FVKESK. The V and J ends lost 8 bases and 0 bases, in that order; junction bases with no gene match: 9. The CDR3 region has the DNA TGTGCCAGCTCCCGACAGGGACTTATGAACACTGAAGCTTTCTTT. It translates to CASSRQGLMNTEAFF.

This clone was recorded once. CDR3 DNA: TGTGCCAGCAGCCACCAAGCGGGAGGGGTAGCCAAAAACATTCAGTACTTC. The encoded protein is CASSHQAGGVAKNIQYF. V gene TRBV7-2 combines with J gene TRBJ2-4; 10 bases agree with TRBD2. Trimming cost V 5 bases and J 0 bases; bases outside gene matches: 7. In germline, CDR1 is SGHTA, CDR2 FQGNSA. The CDR3 runs 17 residues.

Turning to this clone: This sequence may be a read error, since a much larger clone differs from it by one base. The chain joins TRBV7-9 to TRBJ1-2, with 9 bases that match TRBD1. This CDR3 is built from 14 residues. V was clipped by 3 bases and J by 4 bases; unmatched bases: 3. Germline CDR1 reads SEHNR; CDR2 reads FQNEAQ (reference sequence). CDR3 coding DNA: TGTGCCAGCAGCTTCACAGGGGGCGGCTATGGCTACACCTTC. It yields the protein CASSFTGGGYGYTF.

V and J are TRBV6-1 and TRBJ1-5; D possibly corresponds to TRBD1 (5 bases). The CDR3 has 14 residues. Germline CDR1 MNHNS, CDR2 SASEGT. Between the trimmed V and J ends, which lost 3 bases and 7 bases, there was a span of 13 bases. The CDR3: CASSEWGVRQPQHF. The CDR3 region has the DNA TGTGCCAGCAGTGAGTGGGGGGTCAGGCAGCCCCAGCATTTT.

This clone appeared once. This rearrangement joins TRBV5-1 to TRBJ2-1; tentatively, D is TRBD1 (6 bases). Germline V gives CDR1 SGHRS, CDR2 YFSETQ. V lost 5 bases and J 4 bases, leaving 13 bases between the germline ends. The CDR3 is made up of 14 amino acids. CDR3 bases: TGCGCCAGCAGGGCTGGACAGCAATACAATGAGCAGTTCTTC. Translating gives CASRAGQQYNEQFF.

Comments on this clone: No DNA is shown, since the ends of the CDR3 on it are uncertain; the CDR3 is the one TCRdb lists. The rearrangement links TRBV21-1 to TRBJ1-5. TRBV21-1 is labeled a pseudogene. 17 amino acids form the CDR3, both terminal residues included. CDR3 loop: CASSKACVGLGNQPQHF.

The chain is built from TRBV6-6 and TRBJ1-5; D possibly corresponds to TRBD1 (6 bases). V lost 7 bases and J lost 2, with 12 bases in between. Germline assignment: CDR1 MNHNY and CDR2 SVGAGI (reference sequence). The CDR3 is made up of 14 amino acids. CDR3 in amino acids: CASTRGGGNQPQHF. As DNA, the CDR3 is TGTGCCAGCACAAGGGGGGGAGGCAATCAGCCCCAGCATTTT.

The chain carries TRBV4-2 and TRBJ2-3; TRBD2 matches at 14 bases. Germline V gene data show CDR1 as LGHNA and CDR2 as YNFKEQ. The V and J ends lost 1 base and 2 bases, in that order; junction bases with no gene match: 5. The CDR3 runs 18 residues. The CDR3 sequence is CASSQGLAGGIPTDTQYF. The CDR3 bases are TGTGCCAGCAGCCAAGGACTAGCGGGGGGGATTCCCACAGATACGCAGTATTTT.

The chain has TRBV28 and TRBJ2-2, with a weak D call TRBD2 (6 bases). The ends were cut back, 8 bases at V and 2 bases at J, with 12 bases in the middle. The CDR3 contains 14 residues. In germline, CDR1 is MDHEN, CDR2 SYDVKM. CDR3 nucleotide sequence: TGTGCCAGCCTAGCCGGGAGTAACACCGGGGAGCTGTTTTTT. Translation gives CASLAGSNTGELFF.

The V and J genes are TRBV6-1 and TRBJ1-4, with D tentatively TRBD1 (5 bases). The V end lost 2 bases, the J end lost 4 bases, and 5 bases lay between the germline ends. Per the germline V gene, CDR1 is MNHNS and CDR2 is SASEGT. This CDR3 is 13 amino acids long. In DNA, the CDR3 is TGTGCCAGCAGTGAACAGGGTAATGAAAAACTGTTTTTT. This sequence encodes CASSEQGNEKLFF.

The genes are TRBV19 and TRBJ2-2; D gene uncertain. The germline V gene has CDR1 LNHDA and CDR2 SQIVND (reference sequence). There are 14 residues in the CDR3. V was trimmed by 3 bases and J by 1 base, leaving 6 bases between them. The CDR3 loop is CASSIARNTGELFF. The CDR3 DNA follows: TGTGCCAGTAGTATTGCGCGGAACACCGGGGAGCTGTTTTTT. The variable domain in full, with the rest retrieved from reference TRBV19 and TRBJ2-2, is DGGITQSPKYLFRKEGQNVTLSCEQNLNHDAMYWYRQDPGQGLRLIYYSQIVNDFQKGDIAEGYSVSREKKESFPLTVTSAQKNPTAFYLCASSIARNTGELFFGEGSRLTVL.

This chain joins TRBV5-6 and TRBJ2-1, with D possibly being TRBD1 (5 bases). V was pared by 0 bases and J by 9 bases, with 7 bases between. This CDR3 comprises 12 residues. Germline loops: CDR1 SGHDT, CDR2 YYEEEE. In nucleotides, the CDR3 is TGTGCCAGCAGCTTGGTAGGGGTTGAGCAGTTCTTC. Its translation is CASSLVGVEQFF.

CDR3 coding DNA: TGTGCCAGCAGCCCAAGAGGACAGGGGTGGACAGATACGCAGTATTTT. Translation: CASSPRGQGWTDTQYF. The chain carries TRBV7-2 and TRBJ2-3; 9 bases map to TRBD1. There are 16 residues in the CDR3. Trimming removed 5 bases from V and 3 bases from J; junction bases left unmatched: 9. Germline loops: CDR1 SGHTA, CDR2 FQGNSA.

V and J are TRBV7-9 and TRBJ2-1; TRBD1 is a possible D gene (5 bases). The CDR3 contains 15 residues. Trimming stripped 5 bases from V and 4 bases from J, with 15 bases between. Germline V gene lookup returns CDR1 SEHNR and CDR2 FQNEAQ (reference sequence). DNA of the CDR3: TGTGCCAGCAGCCCAGAGACAGTTGGGTACAATGAGCAGTTCTTC. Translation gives CASSPETVGYNEQFF.

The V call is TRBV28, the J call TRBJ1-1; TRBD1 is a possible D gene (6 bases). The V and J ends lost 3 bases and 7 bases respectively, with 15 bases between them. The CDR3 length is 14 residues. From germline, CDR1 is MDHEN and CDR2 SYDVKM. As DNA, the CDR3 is TGTGCCAGCAGTTTTCTACAGGGACCCATTGAAGCTTTCTTT. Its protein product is CASSFLQGPIEAFF.

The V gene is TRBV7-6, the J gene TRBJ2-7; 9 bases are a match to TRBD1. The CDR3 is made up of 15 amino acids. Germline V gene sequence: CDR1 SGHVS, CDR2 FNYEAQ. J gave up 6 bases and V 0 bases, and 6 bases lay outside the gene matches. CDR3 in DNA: TGTGCCAGCAGCTTAGCCCGGGACAGGGTGATCGAGCAGTACTTC. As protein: CASSLARDRVIEQYF.